This T cell receptor beta chain was identified during a study of graft-versus-host responses after intestinal transplantation. Sequencing used immunoSEQ multiplex PCR; TCRdb keeps in-frame clones, though not all of them. The sample has tens of thousands of clones, roughly 92% seen once. The CDR3 length is 16 residues. Germline V gene lookup returns CDR1 GTSNPN and CDR2 SVGIG (reference sequence). With 0 bases clipped from V and 3 bases from J, the junction kept 11 bases outside the gene matches. The rearrangement links TRBV30 to TRBJ2-7; 7 nucleotides align to TRBD2. This sequence originates from a human patient who received an intestinal transplant, so some T cells may come from the graft donor. Sample: bone marrow, taken around 720 days after intestinal transplantation. The CDR3 region has the DNA TGTGCCTGGAGTGTTGGTACCCGCAGGGACTACTACGAGCAGTACTTC. This gives the protein CAWSVGTRRDYYEQYF.